The 25 T cell receptor beta chains below come from one sample, sequenced in a study of T-cell reconstitution after alpha-beta-depleted transplantation in children. Molecular barcoding with unique molecular identifiers was used for the TCRbeta library. TCRdb reprocessed the PCR reads via MiXCR and lists one record per CDR3 protein. The sample has some 70,000 distinct CDR3 sequences, over 4.5% seen once. The material sequenced was PBMCs, mostly from graft donor cells, taken 180 days after TCRalphabeta/CD19-depleted stem cell transplant. Source of these receptors: a boy under three years old who had a stem cell transplant for acute myeloid leukemia, so the T cells may come from the graft donor.

This clonotype was picked up many times. The V and J genes are TRBV12-3 or TRBV12-4 and TRBJ2-1, with 10 bases matching TRBD2. The CDR3 length is 15 residues. Losses at the gene ends were 5 bases for V and 3 bases for J; bases not matched to a gene: 4. The CDR3 loop is CASSLGLADYNEQFF. The CDR3 nucleotides read TGTGCCAGCAGTCTCGGACTAGCGGACTACAATGAGCAGTTCTTC.

This clonotype was picked up many times. The rearrangement uses TRBV13 and TRBJ1-1; D remains unclear. CDR1 is PRHDT, CDR2 FYEKMQ, per germline (reference sequence). V was clipped by 0 bases and J by 6 bases, with 11 bases between them. There are 14 residues in the CDR3. This CDR3 is CASSLGLGAPEAFF. The CDR3 nucleotides read TGTGCCAGCAGCTTAGGCCTGGGTGCCCCTGAAGCTTTCTTT.

In this sample, this clonotype turned up many times. The chain combines TRBV12-3 or TRBV12-4 with TRBJ2-2; D ambiguous. The CDR3 totals 12 residues. V was clipped by 7 bases and J by 6 bases, with 9 bases between them. The CDR3 nucleotides read TGTGCCAGCACCTGGGGTCCCGGGGAGCTGTTTTTT. As protein: CASTWGPGELFF.

At least ten counts were recorded for this clonotype. J is TRBJ2-7 and V is TRBV10-3, with D uncertain. Germline lookup yields CDR1 ENHRY and CDR2 SYGVKD. CDR3 length: 13 residues. Trimming pared 4 bases from V and 3 bases from J, leaving 10 bases between. CDR3 nucleotides: TGTGCCATCAGTGTCCCTGGTCTCTACGAGCAGTACTTC. Protein: CAISVPGLYEQYF.

This clonotype appeared many times. V usage is TRBV7-9 and J usage is TRBJ2-1; perhaps TRBD1 as D (6 bases). The CDR3 spans 15 residues. Germline V gives CDR1 SEHNR, CDR2 FQNEAQ (reference sequence). The V gene lost 1 base and the J gene lost 5 bases, with 12 bases spanning the gap. The CDR3 is CASSLGTVTNNEQFF. The CDR3 DNA follows: TGTGCCAGCAGCTTAGGGACAGTGACAAACAATGAGCAGTTCTTC.

This clonotype was seen repeatedly, ten times or more. J is TRBJ1-2 and V is TRBV7-9; possibly TRBD1 for D (5 bases). The CDR3 extends over 12 amino acids. From germline, CDR1 is SEHNR and CDR2 FQNEAQ (reference sequence). The germline V and J ends were trimmed by 2 bases and 7 bases, with 8 bases remaining between them. CDR3 in DNA: TGTGCCAGCAGCTTACAGGGAAGTGGCTACACCTTC. Its translation: CASSLQGSGYTF.

This clonotype was detected ten times or more. The J gene is TRBJ2-1, the V gene TRBV12-3 or TRBV12-4; tentatively, D is TRBD1 (5 bases). The CDR3 loop spans 14 amino acids. The ends were cut back, 3 bases at V and 6 bases at J, with 12 bases in the middle. CDR3 sequence: CASSLTVLLNEQFF. The CDR3 DNA follows: TGTGCCAGCAGTTTGACAGTATTGCTCAATGAGCAGTTCTTC.

This clonotype was recorded many times. The V call is TRBV5-1, the J call TRBJ2-1; D uncertain. Germline assignment: CDR1 SGHRS and CDR2 YFSETQ. The ends were cut back, 2 bases at V and 1 base at J, with 13 bases in the middle. CDR3 size: 16 residues. The CDR3 spells CASSFRMGVSYNEQFF. The CDR3 bases are TGCGCCAGCAGCTTCCGCATGGGCGTGTCCTACAATGAGCAGTTCTTC.

In its sample, this clonotype was seen many times. The chain uses TRBV11-3 and TRBJ2-5; D unclear. The CDR3 spans 14 residues. Germline-derived CDR1 and CDR2 are SGHNT and YENEEA. Deletions cut 3 bases from V and 3 bases from J, with 11 bases between. CDR3: CASSLRNGEETQYF. CDR3 nucleotides: TGTGCCAGCAGCTTGAGAAATGGAGAAGAGACCCAGTACTTC.

This clonotype was counted many times. This rearrangement joins TRBV5-6 to TRBJ2-4; 8 nucleotides align to TRBD2. Germline V gene lookup returns CDR1 SGHDT and CDR2 YYEEEE. The CDR3 totals 16 residues. Trimming cost V 2 bases and J 1 base; bases outside gene matches: 5. The DNA of the CDR3 is TGTGCCAGCAGCTTATACGGGGGGGCGGCCAAAAACATTCAGTACTTC. It encodes CASSLYGGAAKNIQYF.

This clonotype was detected many times. V gene TRBV12-3 or TRBV12-4 combines with J gene TRBJ2-3; D unclear. Trimming removed 3 bases at V and 5 bases at J, with 15 bases between. This CDR3 comprises 15 residues. The CDR3 nucleotides read TGTGCCAGCAGTTTTGAGAGTCTGGGGATAGATACGCAGTATTTT. Translating gives CASSFESLGIDTQYF.

This clonotype occurred many times. This chain joins TRBV5-1 and TRBJ2-5; D is perhaps TRBD1 or TRBD2 (5 bases each). This CDR3 is 14 amino acids long. V shed 7 bases and J shed 4 bases, with 17 bases lying between them. CDR1 SGHRS and CDR2 YFSETQ come from the germline V gene. The CDR3 protein is CASGSSGTLETQYF. The CDR3 nucleotides are TGCGCCAGCGGGTCGTCCGGGACGCTAGAGACCCAGTACTTC.

This clonotype was seen ten or more times. The chain employs TRBV18 and TRBJ2-1; 7 bases align to TRBD2. Per the germline V gene, CDR1 is KGHSH and CDR2 is LQKENI. J lost 6 bases, V lost 4 bases, and 6 bases had no gene match. The CDR3 runs 14 residues. CDR3 bases: TGTGCCAGCTCACGAGCCAGGGAGGGCAATGAGCAGTTCTTC. Translated, it gives CASSRAREGNEQFF.

The rearrangement joins TRBV4-2 to TRBJ2-7, with D possibly called TRBD1 or TRBD2 (5 bases each). The CDR3 covers 16 residues. Trimming stripped 0 bases from V and 7 bases from J, with 19 bases between. The germline V gene encodes CDR1 LGHNA and CDR2 YNFKEQ. CDR3 sequence (DNA): TGTGCCAGCAGCCAAGATCTGGGGACGGGGACCTGGGAGCAGTACTTC. The encoded protein is CASSQDLGTGTWEQYF.

This clonotype was seen at least ten times. The chain recombines TRBV20-1 with TRBJ2-5; 7 bases line up with TRBD2. The CDR3 loop spans 14 amino acids. With V trimmed by 3 bases and J by 5 bases, 9 bases remained unmatched. Germline values: CDR1 DFQATT, CDR2 SNEGSKA (reference sequence). The CDR3 DNA reads TGCAGTGCTAGTCCGCGGGGGTGGCAGGAGACCCAGTACTTC. As protein: CSASPRGWQETQYF.

This clonotype was seen ten or more times. V is TRBV3-1 and J is TRBJ2-5; D possibly corresponds to TRBD2 (5 bases). The CDR3 runs 14 residues. The V and J ends lost 1 base and 5 bases respectively, with 11 bases between them. Germline-derived CDR1 and CDR2 are LGHDT and YNNKEL (reference sequence). CDR3 DNA: TGTGCCAGCAGCCAAGGGGCCGGGGTCGAGACCCAGTACTTC. Its translation: CASSQGAGVETQYF.

This clonotype was found many times. The genes are TRBV12-3 or TRBV12-4 and TRBJ1-2; D unresolved. Trimming stripped 3 bases from V and 2 bases from J, with 10 bases between. This CDR3 comprises 14 residues. CDR3 sequence reads: CASSFHAPNYGYTF. The CDR3 coding sequence is TGTGCCAGCAGTTTTCATGCCCCGAACTATGGCTACACCTTC.

Ten or more counts support this clonotype. V is TRBV12-3 or TRBV12-4 and J is TRBJ2-2; D is perhaps TRBD1 (6 bases). This CDR3 has 14 residues. V was pared by 7 bases and J by 5 bases, with 14 bases between. CDR3 nucleotides: TGTGCCAGCATTCCTGGGGGCATTACCGGGGAGCTGTTTTTT. It encodes CASIPGGITGELFF.

There are many counts of this clonotype. The chain combines TRBV7-2 with TRBJ1-1; D remains unclear. V dropped 1 base and J dropped 1 base, with 4 bases sitting between them. The CDR3 extends over 13 amino acids. Per the germline V gene, CDR1 is SGHTA and CDR2 is FQGNSA. The CDR3 DNA sequence: TGTGCCAGCAGCTTAGGACAGAACACTGAAGCTTTCTTT. Protein sequence: CASSLGQNTEAFF.

This clonotype was observed many times. This chain links TRBV29-1 with TRBJ2-4; D gene unclear. There are 13 residues in the CDR3. Germline CDR1 and CDR2: SQVTM and ANQGSEA. V lost 4 bases, J lost 0 bases, and 7 bases lay in between. CDR3 loop: CSVVFGAKNIQYF. The CDR3 bases are TGCAGCGTTGTCTTCGGAGCCAAAAACATTCAGTACTTC. Full variable domain (rest looked up from reference TRBV29-1 and TRBJ2-4): SAVISQKPSRDICQRGTSLTIQCQVDSQVTMMFWYRQQPGQSLTLIATANQGSEATYESGFVIDKFPISRPNLTFSTLTVSNMSPEDSSIYLCSVVFGAKNIQYFGAGTRLSVL.

This clonotype was observed many times. The gene calls are TRBV29-1 and TRBJ2-2; tentative D call: TRBD1 (6 bases). The CDR3 extends over 12 amino acids. Germline V gene sequence: CDR1 SQVTM, CDR2 ANQGSEA. The germline V and J ends were trimmed by 4 bases and 6 bases, with 9 bases remaining between them. CDR3 sequence (DNA): TGCAGCGTTGCACAGGGCTCCGGGGAGCTGTTTTTT. It specifies CSVAQGSGELFF.

This clonotype has at least ten counts. V usage is TRBV5-4 and J usage is TRBJ2-1, with 11 bases identical to TRBD2. The CDR3 length is 16 residues. V dropped 4 bases and J dropped 3; count of bases not matched to a gene: 6. Germline CDR1 and CDR2: SGHNT and YYREEE (reference sequence). The CDR3 is CASSPRTSGHYNEQFF. For the CDR3, the DNA is TGTGCCAGCAGCCCCAGGACTAGCGGGCACTACAATGAGCAGTTCTTC.

This clonotype was counted many times. The chain uses TRBV5-6 and TRBJ1-1; D is possibly TRBD1 (5 bases). CDR3 length: 15 residues. V was clipped by 1 base and J by 4 bases, with 14 bases between them. The germline V gene has CDR1 SGHDT and CDR2 YYEEEE. In nucleotides, the CDR3 is TGTGCCAGCAGCTTGAGGGCAGGGTTGAGCACTGAAGCTTTCTTT. Translating gives CASSLRAGLSTEAFF.

Concerning this clonotype itself: A much larger clone differs from this one at a single base, so this may be a read error. J is TRBJ2-3 and V is TRBV12-3 or TRBV12-4, with 11 bases fitting TRBD1. The CDR3 loop spans 18 amino acids. CDR3 coding DNA: TGTGCCTGCAGCCCTCCTCGGGACAGGGGGTTCCCCACAGATACGCAGTATTTT. It translates to CACSPPRDRGFPTDTQYF.

This clonotype was seen ten or more times. This chain uses TRBV19 with TRBJ2-1, with 8 nucleotides matching TRBD2. CDR3 length: 16 residues. J gave up 6 bases and V 3 bases, and 10 bases lay outside the gene matches. Germline CDR1 and CDR2: LNHDA and SQIVND (reference sequence). CDR3 DNA: TGTGCCAGTAGTATGGGGCCGGGACTAGGGTCCAATGAGCAGTTCTTC. This gives the protein CASSMGPGLGSNEQFF. The complete variable domain, with remaining parts taken from reference TRBV19 and TRBJ2-1, reads DGGITQSPKYLFRKEGQNVTLSCEQNLNHDAMYWYRQDPGQGLRLIYYSQIVNDFQKGDIAEGYSVSREKKESFPLTVTSAQKNPTAFYLCASSMGPGLGSNEQFFGPGTRLTVL.